These 19 T cell receptor beta chains were all obtained from the same sample, sequenced in a study of cytomegalovirus exposure and HLA in healthy donors. A multiplex PCR was run with 60 Vbeta primers and 13 Jbeta primers. Measured with immunoSEQ multiplex PCR; TCRdb has only the in-frame clones, and not every one. The repertoire consists of about 110,000 clones, with about 69% occurring once and the leading ten covering under 1.5%. Sequencing was performed on PBMCs. The origin of the receptors is a man aged 40-50 years in good health and CMV-seronegative.

The gene calls are TRBV10-3 and TRBJ2-3; 12 bases align to TRBD2. V lost 7 bases, J lost 1 base, and 3 bases stayed unmatched. Looked up from germline, CDR1 is ENHRY and CDR2 is SYGVKD. This CDR3 contains 15 residues. This chain's CDR3 is CAIKGLAGRTDTQYF. In nucleotides, the CDR3 is TGTGCCATCAAGGGACTAGCGGGCCGCACAGATACGCAGTATTTT.

The rearrangement uses TRBV5-1 and TRBJ1-2; D not certain. This CDR3 comprises 15 residues. Between the trimmed V and J ends, which lost 0 bases and 0 bases, there was a span of 9 bases. Germline-derived CDR1 and CDR2 are SGHRS and YFSETQ. CDR3 region: CASSLDISPNYGYTF. The CDR3 nucleotides are TGCGCCAGCAGCTTGGACATATCTCCTAACTATGGCTACACCTTC.

This chain uses TRBV5-6 with TRBJ2-7; D may be TRBD2 (5 bases). CDR1 and CDR2 from the germline V gene are SGHDT and YYEEEE. The CDR3 has 12 residues. The ends were cut back, 2 bases at V and 6 bases at J, with 9 bases in the middle. The CDR3 loop reads CASSLQSGEQYF. CDR3 nucleotides: TGTGCCAGCAGCTTACAGAGCGGCGAGCAGTACTTC.

The V call is TRBV6-5, the J call TRBJ1-4, with 7 positions matching TRBD1. Unmatched junction bases numbered 5, after V lost 8 bases and J lost 5 bases. There are 13 residues in the CDR3. From germline, CDR1 is MNHEY and CDR2 SVGAGI. CDR3 residues: CASFDRANEKLFF. CDR3 in DNA: TGTGCCAGCTTCGACAGGGCAAATGAAAAACTGTTTTTT.

The gene calls are TRBV29-1 and TRBJ1-1; D unclear. The CDR3 spans 13 residues. The V gene's germline CDR1 is SQVTM and CDR2 ANQGSEA. V was shortened by 4 bases and J by 0 bases, with 9 bases between the two germline ends. The CDR3 here is CSVVTVMNTEAFF. As DNA, the CDR3 is TGCAGCGTTGTAACGGTGATGAACACTGAAGCTTTCTTT.

V is TRBV19 and J is TRBJ1-5, with D unclear. The CDR3 length is 13 residues. CDR1 and CDR2 from the germline V gene are LNHDA and SQIVND (reference sequence). Trimming removed 3 bases from V and 9 bases from J, with 12 bases in between. For the CDR3, the DNA is TGTGCCAGTAGTATTGGTGAACTTCGGCCCCAGCATTTT. Encoded protein: CASSIGELRPQHF.

The chain combines TRBV6-1 with TRBJ2-7; a weak D match, TRBD2 (6 bases). Germline CDR1 and CDR2: MNHNS and SASEGT. The CDR3 has 13 residues. Trimming left V 5 bases short and J 1 base short, with 9 bases between. The CDR3 nucleotides are TGTGCCAGCAGTCGGGGACTGTCCTACGAGCAGTACTTC. It translates to CASSRGLSYEQYF.

The count of this clone is one. The chain recombines TRBV6-6 with TRBJ2-1, with 8 bases lining up with TRBD2. With V trimmed by 6 bases and J by 2 bases, 6 bases remained unmatched. Germline V gene sequence: CDR1 MNHNY, CDR2 SVGAGI (reference sequence). This CDR3 has 15 amino acids. The CDR3 nucleotides read TGTGCCAGCAGCCTGACTAGCGAGCCCTACAATGAGCAGTTCTTC. Translating it yields CASSLTSEPYNEQFF.

Only a few counts were recorded for this clone. The gene calls are TRBV5-1 and TRBJ2-4; 16 nucleotides line up with TRBD2. V dropped 4 bases and J dropped 0; count of bases not matched to a gene: 10. The CDR3 contains 20 residues. Germline V gene data show CDR1 as SGHRS and CDR2 as YFSETQ. CDR3 sequence (DNA): TGCGCCAGCAGCCCCGGGACTAGCGGGAGGGCCCCGCTAGCCAAAAACATTCAGTACTTC. It is translated as CASSPGTSGRAPLAKNIQYF.

This clone has only a few counts. The gene calls are TRBV7-6 and TRBJ2-1, with 15 bases aligning to TRBD2. Germline values: CDR1 SGHVS, CDR2 FNYEAQ. V lost 4 bases, J lost 2 bases, and 12 bases stayed unmatched. This CDR3 region has 20 residues. The CDR3, as DNA: TGTGCCAGCAGCTCTTACCTCGGACTAGCGGGAGGGGGCACCTACAATGAGCAGTTCTTC. Encoded protein: CASSSYLGLAGGGTYNEQFF.

The J gene is TRBJ1-1, the V gene TRBV4-1; no clear D gene. From germline, CDR1 is MGHRA and CDR2 YSYEKL. The germline V and J ends were trimmed by 2 bases and 1 base, with 17 bases remaining between them. There are 17 residues in the CDR3. The CDR3 DNA reads TGCGCCAGCAGCCAACATAGGTCGGCGGGGTCGAACACTGAAGCTTTCTTT. Amino acid sequence: CASSQHRSAGSNTEAFF.

The genes are TRBV19 and TRBJ2-7, with D perhaps matching TRBD2 (6 bases). CDR3 length: 16 amino acids. The germline V gene has CDR1 LNHDA and CDR2 SQIVND (reference sequence). With 5 bases removed from V and 0 bases from J, the gap between germline ends came to 17 bases. The DNA for the CDR3 is TGTGCCAGTAGTCCACTCGGGGCGGGGAACTCCTACGAGCAGTACTTC. Protein sequence: CASSPLGAGNSYEQYF.

The chain is built from TRBV11-2 and TRBJ1-5; the match to TRBD1 covers 8 bases. The CDR3 is 15 residues long. Germline V gene lookup returns CDR1 SGHAT and CDR2 FQNNGV. Trimming removed 5 bases from V and 7 bases from J; junction bases left unmatched: 10. The CDR3 protein is CASSRYQGARQPQHF. The DNA of the CDR3 is TGTGCCAGCAGCCGGTATCAGGGGGCCCGACAGCCCCAGCATTTT.

The chain has TRBV6-6 and TRBJ2-7, with 9 bases that match TRBD1. There are 14 residues in the CDR3. Trimming at V came to 5 bases and at J to 5 bases, leaving 7 bases not matched to a gene. Germline V gene sequence: CDR1 MNHNY, CDR2 SVGAGI (reference sequence). The DNA for the CDR3 is TGTGCCAGCAGTCTCGGGACAGGGAAGAACGAGCAGTACTTC. It translates to CASSLGTGKNEQYF.

The chain recombines TRBV2 with TRBJ1-5; 8 positions agree with TRBD1. J gave up 2 bases and V 5 bases, and 11 bases lay outside the gene matches. Germline CDR1 and CDR2: SNHLY and FYNNEI. The CDR3 spans 17 residues. CDR3 bases: TGTGCCAGCAGTCCCCGGGACAGGCCGATGGGCAATCAGCCCCAGCATTTT. This translates into CASSPRDRPMGNQPQHF.

The chain combines TRBV2 with TRBJ2-6; TRBD1 matches 7 bases. The CDR3 runs to 16 residues. Germline CDR1 SNHLY, CDR2 FYNNEI. V gave up 3 bases and J gave up 4 bases; unmatched junction bases: 6. CDR3 DNA sequence: TGTGCCAGCAGTGATATGACAGGGTTCGGGGCCAACGTCCTGACTTTC. Its protein product is CASSDMTGFGANVLTF.

The genes are TRBV5-1 and TRBJ2-2; D call uncertain. The V end lost 0 bases, the J end lost 0 bases, and 6 bases lay between the germline ends. The CDR3 totals 15 residues. CDR1 and CDR2 from the germline V gene are SGHRS and YFSETQ. For the CDR3, the DNA is TGCGCCAGCAGCTTGGCCAGGACGAACACCGGGGAGCTGTTTTTT. Amino acids: CASSLARTNTGELFF.

This sequence joins TRBV4-3 and TRBJ2-7; TRBD1 agrees at 9 bases. The CDR3 spans 14 residues. Germline V gene data show CDR1 as LGHNA and CDR2 as YSLEER. The trim removed 2 bases at V and 4 bases at J, leaving 3 bases unmatched. CDR3 loop: CASSQTGTGYEQYF. CDR3 coding DNA: TGCGCCAGCAGCCAAACCGGGACAGGGTACGAGCAGTACTTC.

J is TRBJ1-1 and V is TRBV7-6; 7 bases are shared with TRBD1. The V gene end was trimmed by 4 bases and the J gene end by 6 bases; junction bases not matched to a gene: 5. CDR1 and CDR2 from the germline V gene are SGHVS and FNYEAQ. The CDR3 sequence is 13 residues long. The CDR3 protein is CASSSHQGAEAFF. The CDR3 DNA is TGTGCCAGCAGCTCTCATCAGGGGGCTGAAGCTTTCTTT.